This passage covers 21 T cell receptor beta chains from one sample sequenced in a study of shared clonotypes between healthy human individuals. TCRdb's table, derived via immunoSEQ multiplex PCR, lists solely in-frame clones and lacks some. The sample includes 700,000 to 950,000 clones, about 96% of them seen just once. CD45RO negativity and positive selection for CCR7 defined naive CD8 cells, a population that excluded terminally differentiated effector memory CD45RA+ cells. Material for sequencing was naive CD8+ T cells sorted from blood. These receptors were collected from a man between 25 and 39 years old in good health.

CDR3 loop: CASSLAARGRYGVNEKLFF. DNA of the CDR3: TGTGCCAGCAGCTTGGCAGCCAGGGGAAGGTATGGGGTTAATGAAAAACTGTTTTTT. J is TRBJ1-4 and V is TRBV5-5; perhaps TRBD1 as D (6 bases). The V end was cut by 0 bases, the J end by 4 bases, with 22 bases between. Germline V gene data show CDR1 as SGHKS and CDR2 as YYEKEE (reference sequence). CDR3 length equals 19 residues.

The genes are TRBV7-2 and TRBJ2-5; TRBD2 matches 13 bases. The V segment lost 5 bases and the J segment 5 bases; nucleotides outside the gene matches: 8. The CDR3 consists of 16 residues. Germline-derived CDR1 and CDR2 are SGHTA and FQGNSA. The CDR3 reads CASSVLLAGGPETQYF. The CDR3 nucleotides read TGTGCCAGCAGCGTCCTACTAGCGGGAGGGCCCGAGACCCAGTACTTC.

The chain has TRBV11-2 and TRBJ2-7; 13 positions match TRBD2. V shed 6 bases, J shed 1 base, and the junction held 9 bases outside the gene matches. This CDR3 has 17 amino acids. Germline-derived CDR1 and CDR2 are SGHAT and FQNNGV. The CDR3 is CASRVTTGLAGSYEQYF. CDR3 DNA sequence: TGTGCCAGCAGAGTAACCACGGGACTAGCGGGATCCTACGAGCAGTACTTC.

The CDR3 loop is CASDNYEQYF. Here the CDR3 DNA reads TGCGCCAGCGACAACTACGAGCAGTACTTC. The rearrangement uses TRBV5-1 and TRBJ2-7; no firm D call. Per germline, CDR1 SGHRS and CDR2 YFSETQ. Trimming left V 7 bases short and J 3 bases short, with 5 bases between. The CDR3 covers 10 residues. Full variable domain (missing parts from reference TRBV5-1 and TRBJ2-7): KAGVTQTPRYLIKTRGQQVTLSCSPISGHRSVSWYQQTPGQGLQFLFEYFSETQRNKGNFPGRFSGRQFSNSRSEMNVSTLELGDSALYLCASDNYEQYFGPGTRLTVT.

This chain connects TRBV16 to TRBJ2-7; D is possibly TRBD2 (6 bases). This CDR3 spans 17 amino acids. Trimming pared 4 bases from V and 0 bases from J, leaving 19 bases between. CDR1 is KGHSY and CDR2 is FQNENV in the germline V gene. CDR3 nucleotides: TGTGCCAGCAGCCGCCCAGGAGGGAACAGGAGCTCCTACGAGCAGTACTTC. It is translated as CASSRPGGNRSSYEQYF.

This chain links TRBV2 with TRBJ2-6; 9 bases are shared with TRBD1. Germline V gene data show CDR1 as SNHLY and CDR2 as FYNNEI. V lost 8 bases to trimming and J lost 1 base; unmatched junction nucleotides: 9. CDR3 size: 17 residues. The CDR3, as DNA: TGTGCCAGCTTGAACAGGGGGCGAGGATCTGGGGCCAACGTCCTGACTTTC. It specifies CASLNRGRGSGANVLTF.

This sequence joins TRBV7-8 and TRBJ2-7, with 7 positions matching TRBD1. V dropped 4 bases and J dropped 1; count of bases not matched to a gene: 7. Per germline, CDR1 SGHVS and CDR2 FQNEAQ. The CDR3 consists of 15 residues. The DNA of the CDR3 is TGTGCCAGCAGCTCAAGGACAGGCCCATCCTACGAGCAGTACTTC. It translates to CASSSRTGPSYEQYF.

The J gene is TRBJ2-2, the V gene TRBV29-1, with D perhaps TRBD2 (6 bases). Trimming cost V 4 bases and J 3 bases, with 9 bases left between them. The CDR3 covers 13 residues. Per germline, CDR1 SQVTM and CDR2 ANQGSEA. The CDR3 loop is CSVVGEDTGELFF. Here the CDR3 DNA reads TGCAGCGTTGTTGGGGAGGACACCGGGGAGCTGTTTTTT.

The chain employs TRBV6-1 and TRBJ2-1; D remains ambiguous. Per germline, CDR1 MNHNS and CDR2 SASEGT. The CDR3 covers 13 residues. The V end was cut by 3 bases, the J end by 7 bases, with 10 bases between. The CDR3 nucleotides read TGTGCCAGCAGTGACTTCTCTGGAAATGAGCAGTTCTTC. It translates to CASSDFSGNEQFF.

The chain couples TRBV7-9 to TRBJ2-3; 10 positions agree with TRBD2. The CDR3 length is 17 residues. Per the germline V gene, CDR1 is SEHNR and CDR2 is FQNEAQ (reference sequence). V gave up 0 bases and J gave up 7 bases; unmatched junction bases: 10. The CDR3 nucleotides are TGTGCCAGCAGCTTAGCGGAGCTAGCGGGAGACGGGTATACGCAGTATTTT. It is translated as CASSLAELAGDGYTQYF.

Concerning this clone itself: This CDR3 is also generated by other DNA sequences in the sample. V usage is TRBV29-1 and J usage is TRBJ2-7; TRBD2 matches 10 bases. This CDR3 is 12 amino acids long. Per the germline V gene, CDR1 is SQVTM and CDR2 is ANQGSEA. V shed 5 bases, J shed 2 bases, and the junction held 0 bases outside the gene matches. Written as DNA, the CDR3 is TGCAGCGTTCTAGCGGGAGCCTACGAGCAGTACTTC. Amino acids: CSVLAGAYEQYF.

This clone was detected only once. This chain uses TRBV29-1 with TRBJ2-7; TRBD1 is a possible D gene (5 bases). Trimming pared 6 bases from V and 3 bases from J, leaving 12 bases between. In germline, CDR1 is SQVTM, CDR2 ANQGSEA. The CDR3 is made up of 12 amino acids. CDR3 in amino acids: CSVRTRYYEQYF. The CDR3 nucleotides are TGCAGCGTGAGGACAAGATACTACGAGCAGTACTTC.

The chain employs TRBV27 and TRBJ2-7; either TRBD1 or TRBD2 may supply D (5 bases each). V was cut by 8 bases and J by 2 bases, with 13 bases left in between. The CDR3 length is 13 residues. Germline CDR1 and CDR2: MNHEY and SMNVEV (reference sequence). The CDR3 DNA follows: TGTGCCAGCGGTAAGGGGAGAACCTACGAGCAGTACTTC. Translation: CASGKGRTYEQYF.

This chain connects TRBV6-5 to TRBJ2-7, with D possibly being TRBD2 (6 bases). Trimming removed 5 bases from V and 5 bases from J, with 13 bases in between. The CDR3 consists of 13 residues. The germline V gene has CDR1 MNHEY and CDR2 SVGAGI. In DNA, the CDR3 is TGTGCCAGCAGTGAGGACTACCACCACGAGCAGTACTTC. The encoded protein is CASSEDYHHEQYF.

The CDR3 DNA sequence: TGTGCCAGCAGCGTGAGGGGAGGGCACATTGAGCAGTTCTTC. Its protein is CASSVRGGHIEQFF. The chain links TRBV9 to TRBJ2-1; TRBD2 aligns across 7 bases. V gave up 2 bases and J gave up 9 bases; unmatched junction bases: 8. The CDR3 is 14 amino acids. Per germline, CDR1 SGDLS and CDR2 YYNGEE.

The chain joins TRBV27 to TRBJ2-3, with a tentative D call TRBD2 (6 bases). Per germline, CDR1 MNHEY and CDR2 SMNVEV (reference sequence). V lost 7 bases and J lost 5, with 19 bases in between. This CDR3 region has 15 residues. The CDR3 reads CASTLGGAPLDTQYF. The CDR3 DNA sequence: TGTGCCAGCACCCTGGGGGGAGCACCCCTAGATACGCAGTATTTT.

The CDR3 DNA sequence: TGTGCCAGCAGGGCCGACAGCAGCACAGATACGCAGTATTTT. It specifies CASRADSSTDTQYF. The chain carries TRBV9 and TRBJ2-3; D may be TRBD1 (5 bases). Germline V gives CDR1 SGDLS, CDR2 YYNGEE. The CDR3 loop spans 14 amino acids. With 5 bases removed from V and 0 bases from J, the gap between germline ends came to 10 bases.

The rearrangement uses TRBV19 and TRBJ2-7; 7 bases agree with TRBD1. Looked up from germline, CDR1 is LNHDA and CDR2 is SQIVND (reference sequence). This CDR3 spans 14 amino acids. Unmatched junction bases numbered 6, after V lost 6 bases and J lost 1 base. CDR3 amino acids: CASSNRQGSYEQYF. Written as DNA, the CDR3 is TGTGCCAGTAGCAACCGACAGGGTTCCTACGAGCAGTACTTC.

The gene calls are TRBV7-8 and TRBJ2-3; 10 bases line up with TRBD2. The CDR3 runs to 17 residues. The germline V gene encodes CDR1 SGHVS and CDR2 FQNEAQ. Trimming removed 5 bases from V and 0 bases from J; junction bases left unmatched: 8. The CDR3 nucleotides are TGTGCCAGCAGCCGCCTAGCGGGAGAACCTAGCACAGATACGCAGTATTTT. Residues: CASSRLAGEPSTDTQYF.

The rearrangement uses TRBV29-1 and TRBJ1-1; D gene unclear. V lost 6 bases and J lost 6, with 8 bases in between. This CDR3 has 10 residues. Germline V gene lookup returns CDR1 SQVTM and CDR2 ANQGSEA. In DNA form, the CDR3 reads TGCAGCGTCCGTGTTGCTGAAGCTTTCTTT. It translates to CSVRVAEAFF.

The rearrangement uses TRBV7-9 and TRBJ2-7; tentatively, D is TRBD1 or TRBD2 (6 bases each). The CDR3 loop spans 14 amino acids. Per the germline V gene, CDR1 is SEHNR and CDR2 is FQNEAQ (reference sequence). Between the trimmed V and J ends, which lost 5 bases and 4 bases, there was a span of 15 bases. Written as DNA, the CDR3 is TGTGCCAGCAGCGGACAGTGGGGGGAATACGAGCAGTACTTC. Protein sequence: CASSGQWGEYEQYF.